A single sample gave rise to the 13 T cell receptor beta chains below, sequenced in a study of T cells in Graves' hyperthyroidism and ophthalmopathy. It was RNA transcripts that yielded the amplified TCR beta CDR3 regions. Researchers ran a first-round RT-PCR on the TCR CDR3 using the HTBI primer set. Each CDR3 protein is one row after TCRdb ran MiXCR on the multiplex PCR reads. The repertoire consists of hundreds of thousands of distinct CDR3 sequences, with 15% to 20% occurring once and the leading ten covering under 45%. Sequenced sample: blood. The receptor source for this set is a man in his forties or fifties with Graves' ophthalmopathy.

This clonotype has a count of ten or more. The chain joins TRBV5-8 to TRBJ2-1; TRBD2 aligns across 7 bases. J gave up 8 bases and V 4 bases, and 12 bases lay outside the gene matches. CDR1 and CDR2 from the germline V gene are SGHTS and YDEGEE. This CDR3 is built from 15 residues. The CDR3 region is CASSPKGGSDHEQFF. In DNA, the CDR3 is TGTGCCAGCAGCCCCAAGGGCGGGAGCGACCATGAGCAGTTCTTC.

The chain couples TRBV5-1 to TRBJ2-7; maybe TRBD2 (5 bases). Trimming cost V 2 bases and J 0 bases, with 12 bases left between them. The CDR3 runs 15 residues. Germline V gene data show CDR1 as SGHRS and CDR2 as YFSETQ. CDR3 coding DNA: TGCGCCAGCAGCTTCCGGGAAGGGAGCTCCTACGAGCAGTACTTC. Translated, it gives CASSFREGSSYEQYF.

The rearrangement uses TRBV5-1 and TRBJ1-2; 7 bases match TRBD1. Germline V gene lookup returns CDR1 SGHRS and CDR2 YFSETQ. CDR3 length: 14 amino acids. The V segment lost 4 bases and the J segment 7 bases; nucleotides outside the gene matches: 10. DNA for the CDR3: TGCGCCAGCAGCCCCGGACAGGAGGGTAGTGGCTACACCTTC. Translated: CASSPGQEGSGYTF.

The genes are TRBV28 and TRBJ1-5; D is possibly TRBD1 (5 bases). V lost 2 bases and J 0 bases, leaving 23 bases between the germline ends. Germline V gene lookup returns CDR1 MDHEN and CDR2 SYDVKM. The CDR3 sequence is 20 residues long. This CDR3 is CASSLGVRGRRIDSNQPQHF. The CDR3 DNA reads TGTGCCAGCAGTTTAGGAGTCCGGGGCAGACGAATTGATAGCAATCAGCCCCAGCATTTT.

This clonotype was found many times. The chain links TRBV11-2 to TRBJ2-1, with D possibly being TRBD1 (6 bases). V was clipped by 8 bases and J by 0 bases, with 14 bases between them. CDR1 SGHAT and CDR2 FQNNGV come from the germline V gene. The length of the CDR3 is 15 residues. The CDR3 DNA is TGTGCCAGCCGACAGGTGAGGAGCTCCTACAATGAGCAGTTCTTC. Protein product: CASRQVRSSYNEQFF.

This clonotype was seen a few times. The chain links TRBV6-2 or TRBV6-3 to TRBJ2-7; tentatively, D is TRBD2 (5 bases). This CDR3 is 13 amino acids long. The germline V and J ends were trimmed by 5 bases and 9 bases, with 17 bases remaining between them. Germline V CDR1 and CDR2: MNHEY, SVGEGT. The CDR3 bases are TGTGCCAGCAGTCAGCAGGACTTCAGCTCGCAGTACTTC. Its protein product is CASSQQDFSSQYF.

The table lists this clonotype with a few counts. The chain has TRBV28 and TRBJ2-1, with 12 bases identical to TRBD2. The CDR3 spans 20 residues. The germline CDR1 and CDR2 sequences are MDHEN and SYDVKM. The junction had 24 bases not matched to a gene; V was cut back by 3 bases and J by 12 bases. The CDR3 bases are TGTGCCAGCAGTTTGACAGCCCGCTTTTCCCTGACTAGCGGGAGAGGATGGCAGTTCTTC. Translation gives CASSLTARFSLTSGRGWQFF.

The V and J genes are TRBV20-1 and TRBJ1-5; 9 bases align to TRBD1. This CDR3 spans 13 amino acids. The V segment lost 5 bases and the J segment 6 bases; nucleotides outside the gene matches: 5. Germline CDR1 and CDR2: DFQATT and SNEGSKA (reference sequence). CDR3: CSASGQGLQPQHF. In DNA, the CDR3 is TGCAGTGCTTCGGGACAGGGTCTTCAGCCCCAGCATTTT.

This clonotype came up a few times. This sequence joins TRBV20-1 and TRBJ1-4, with D possibly TRBD1 on 5 matching bases. Germline loops: CDR1 DFQATT, CDR2 SNEGSKA (reference sequence). V lost 0 bases to trimming and J lost 0 bases, with 17 bases between them. The CDR3 is 18 amino acids. CDR3 in amino acids: CSARDFRALGATNEKLFF. The CDR3 DNA reads TGCAGTGCTAGAGATTTCAGAGCCCTAGGGGCAACTAATGAAAAACTGTTTTTT.

This clonotype has at least ten counts. This rearrangement joins TRBV9 to TRBJ2-1; D gene uncertain. The CDR3 spans 12 residues. The V gene lost 0 bases and the J gene lost 10 bases, with 8 bases spanning the gap. Germline V gene data show CDR1 as SGDLS and CDR2 as YYNGEE. The CDR3 DNA reads as TGTGCCAGCAGCGTAGGGTTGGGAGAGCAGTTCTTC. This codes for CASSVGLGEQFF.

The genes are TRBV4-2 and TRBJ2-7, with 9 bases lining up with TRBD2. The germline CDR1 and CDR2 sequences are LGHNA and YNFKEQ. V dropped 7 bases and J dropped 3; count of bases not matched to a gene: 10. This CDR3 has 15 residues. This CDR3 reads CASMSEAGGIYEQYF. The CDR3 DNA sequence: TGTGCCAGCATGTCGGAGGCGGGAGGGATCTACGAGCAGTACTTC.

At least ten counts were recorded for this clonotype. The V and J genes are TRBV20-1 and TRBJ2-5; 9 positions match TRBD2. Trimming took 1 base from V and 1 from J; bases not matched to a gene: 13. The CDR3 covers 18 residues. Germline V CDR1 and CDR2: DFQATT, SNEGSKA (reference sequence). The CDR3 nucleotides read TGCAGTGCTAGAGTCACCCAACGAAGCGGGAGGCGCCAAGAGACCCAGTACTTC. Its translation: CSARVTQRSGRRQETQYF.

V gene TRBV25-1 combines with J gene TRBJ2-1; D gene ambiguous. The germline gives CDR1 MGHDK, CDR2 SYGVNS. The CDR3 totals 16 residues. Trimming took 1 base from V and 6 from J, leaving 16 bases between them. CDR3 sequence reads: CASSELGGLFANEQFF. In DNA, the CDR3 is TGTGCCAGCAGTGAATTGGGCGGCCTCTTCGCCAATGAGCAGTTCTTC.